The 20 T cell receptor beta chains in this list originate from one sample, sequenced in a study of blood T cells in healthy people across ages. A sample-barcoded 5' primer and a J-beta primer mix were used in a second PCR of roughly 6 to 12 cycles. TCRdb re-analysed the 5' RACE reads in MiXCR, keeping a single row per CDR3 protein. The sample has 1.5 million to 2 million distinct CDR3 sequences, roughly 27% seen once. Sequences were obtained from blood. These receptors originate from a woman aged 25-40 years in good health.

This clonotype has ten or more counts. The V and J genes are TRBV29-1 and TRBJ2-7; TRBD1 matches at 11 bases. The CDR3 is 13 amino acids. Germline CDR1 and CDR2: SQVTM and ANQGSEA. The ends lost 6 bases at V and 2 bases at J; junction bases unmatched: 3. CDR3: CSVSGQGAYEQYF. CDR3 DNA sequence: TGCAGCGTATCGGGACAGGGGGCCTACGAGCAGTACTTC.

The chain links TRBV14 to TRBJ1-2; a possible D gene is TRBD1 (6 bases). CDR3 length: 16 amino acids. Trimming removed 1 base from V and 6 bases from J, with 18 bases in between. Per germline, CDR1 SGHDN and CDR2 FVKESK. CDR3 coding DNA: TGTGCCAGCAGCCAAGGTGTATGGGATGCAGGGGATGGCTACACCTTC. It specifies CASSQGVWDAGDGYTF.

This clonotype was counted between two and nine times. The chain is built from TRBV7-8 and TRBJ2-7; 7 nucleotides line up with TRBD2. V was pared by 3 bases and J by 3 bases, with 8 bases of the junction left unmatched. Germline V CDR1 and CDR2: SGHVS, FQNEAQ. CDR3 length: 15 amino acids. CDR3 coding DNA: TGTGCCAGCAGCTTTTGGGAGGGCGTAAACTACGAGCAGTACTTC. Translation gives CASSFWEGVNYEQYF.

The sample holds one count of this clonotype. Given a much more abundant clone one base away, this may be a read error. This chain's CDR3 is CASSFGMVGHGYTF. CDR3 in DNA: TGCGCCAGCAGCTTCGGCATGGTGGGGCATGGCTACACCTTC. The chain couples TRBV5-1 to TRBJ1-2; D perhaps matches TRBD1 (5 bases). Trimming took off 2 bases at V and 6 bases at J, with 14 bases between the two ends. The CDR3 is 14 residues long. Germline V gene lookup returns CDR1 SGHRS and CDR2 YFSETQ.

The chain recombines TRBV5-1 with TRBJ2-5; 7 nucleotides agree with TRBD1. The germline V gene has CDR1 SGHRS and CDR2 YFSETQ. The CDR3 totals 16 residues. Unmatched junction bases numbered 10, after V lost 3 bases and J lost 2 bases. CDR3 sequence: CASSSTTGTEQETQYF. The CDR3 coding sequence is TGCGCCAGCAGCTCTACCACCGGGACAGAGCAAGAGACCCAGTACTTC.

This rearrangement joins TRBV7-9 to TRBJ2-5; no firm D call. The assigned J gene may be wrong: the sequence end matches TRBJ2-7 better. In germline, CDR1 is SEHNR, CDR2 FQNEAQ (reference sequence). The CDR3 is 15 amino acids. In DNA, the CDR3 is TGTGCCAGCAGCGTGAACCTAGGAGATTTGGACGAGCAGTACTTC. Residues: CASSVNLGDLDEQYF.

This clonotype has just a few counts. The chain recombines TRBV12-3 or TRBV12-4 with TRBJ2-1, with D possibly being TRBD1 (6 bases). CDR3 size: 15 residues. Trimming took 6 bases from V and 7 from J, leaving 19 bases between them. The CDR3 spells CASSTGHPKGNEQFF. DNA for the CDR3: TGTGCCAGCAGCACGGGACACCCAAAAGGGAATGAGCAGTTCTTC.

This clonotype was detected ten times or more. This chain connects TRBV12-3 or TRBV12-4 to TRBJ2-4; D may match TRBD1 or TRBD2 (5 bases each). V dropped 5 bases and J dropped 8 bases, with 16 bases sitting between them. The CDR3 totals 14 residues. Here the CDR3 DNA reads TGTGCCAGCAGTAACCCGGGACCCCAGGACATTCAGTACTTC. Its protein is CASSNPGPQDIQYF.

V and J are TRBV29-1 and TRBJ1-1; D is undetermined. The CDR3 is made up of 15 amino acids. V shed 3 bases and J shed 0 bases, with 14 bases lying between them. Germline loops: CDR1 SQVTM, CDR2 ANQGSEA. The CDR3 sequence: CSVDPKGLMNTEAFF. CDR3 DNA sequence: TGCAGCGTTGACCCGAAGGGTTTGATGAACACTGAAGCTTTCTTT. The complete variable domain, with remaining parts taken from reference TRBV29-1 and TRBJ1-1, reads SAVISQKPSRDICQRGTSLTIQCQVDSQVTMMFWYRQQPGQSLTLIATANQGSEATYESGFVIDKFPISRPNLTFSTLTVSNMSPEDSSIYLCSVDPKGLMNTEAFFGQGTRLTVV.

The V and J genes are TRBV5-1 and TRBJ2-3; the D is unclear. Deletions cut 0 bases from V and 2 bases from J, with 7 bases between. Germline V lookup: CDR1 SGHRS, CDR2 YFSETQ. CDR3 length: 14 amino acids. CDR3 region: CASSLEAITDTQYF. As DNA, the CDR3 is TGCGCCAGCAGCTTGGAAGCGATCACAGATACGCAGTATTTT.

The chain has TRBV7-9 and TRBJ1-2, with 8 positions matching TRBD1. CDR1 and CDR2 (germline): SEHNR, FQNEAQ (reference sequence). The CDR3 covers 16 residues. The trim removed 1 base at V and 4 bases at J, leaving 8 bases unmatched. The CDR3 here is CASSLESKTGVYGYTF. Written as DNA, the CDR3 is TGTGCCAGCAGCTTAGAATCGAAGACAGGGGTCTATGGCTACACCTTC.

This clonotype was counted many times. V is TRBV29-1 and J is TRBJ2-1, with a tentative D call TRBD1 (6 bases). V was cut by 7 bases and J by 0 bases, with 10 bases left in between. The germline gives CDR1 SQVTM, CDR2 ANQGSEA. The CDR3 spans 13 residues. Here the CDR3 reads CSADRSSYNEQFF. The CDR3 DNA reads TGCAGCGCTGACAGGTCCTCCTACAATGAGCAGTTCTTC.

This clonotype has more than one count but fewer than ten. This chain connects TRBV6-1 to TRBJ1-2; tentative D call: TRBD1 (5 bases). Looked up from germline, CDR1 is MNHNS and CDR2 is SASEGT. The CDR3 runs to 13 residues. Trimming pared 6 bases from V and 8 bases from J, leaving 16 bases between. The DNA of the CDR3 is TGTGCCAGCAGAGAAACAGGTGTTATCGGCTACACCTTC. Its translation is CASRETGVIGYTF.

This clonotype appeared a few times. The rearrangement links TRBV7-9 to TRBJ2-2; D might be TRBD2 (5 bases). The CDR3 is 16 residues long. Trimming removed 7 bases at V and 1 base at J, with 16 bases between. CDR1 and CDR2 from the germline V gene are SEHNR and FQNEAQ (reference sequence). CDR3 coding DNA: TGTGCCAGCACCACACCCAGAGGGTGGAACACCGGGGAGCTGTTTTTT. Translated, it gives CASTTPRGWNTGELFF. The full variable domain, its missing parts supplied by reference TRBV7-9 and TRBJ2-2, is DTGVSQNPRHKITKRGQNVTFRCDPISEHNRLYWYRQTLGQGPEFLTYFQNEAQLEKSRLLSDRFSAERPKGSFSTLEIQRTEQGDSAMYLCASTTPRGWNTGELFFGEGSRLTVL.

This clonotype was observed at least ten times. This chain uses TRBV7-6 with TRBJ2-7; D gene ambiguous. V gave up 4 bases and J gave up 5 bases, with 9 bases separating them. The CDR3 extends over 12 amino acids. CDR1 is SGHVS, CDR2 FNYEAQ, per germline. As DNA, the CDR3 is TGTGCCAGCAGCTCCCGTGCGGACGAGCAGTACTTC. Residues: CASSSRADEQYF.

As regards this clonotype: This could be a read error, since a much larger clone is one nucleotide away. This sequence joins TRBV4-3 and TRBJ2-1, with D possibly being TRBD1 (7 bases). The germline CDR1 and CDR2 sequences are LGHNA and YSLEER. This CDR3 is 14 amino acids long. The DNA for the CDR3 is TGCGCCGGCAGCAAAGGACGGGAACAGGGGAGGAGGTTCTTC. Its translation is CAGSKGREQGRRFF.

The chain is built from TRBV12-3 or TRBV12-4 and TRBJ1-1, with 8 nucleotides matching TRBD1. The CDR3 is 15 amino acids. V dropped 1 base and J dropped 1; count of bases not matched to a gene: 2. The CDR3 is CASSLGDRRNTEAFF. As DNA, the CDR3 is TGTGCCAGCAGTTTAGGGGACAGGCGGAACACTGAAGCTTTCTTT.

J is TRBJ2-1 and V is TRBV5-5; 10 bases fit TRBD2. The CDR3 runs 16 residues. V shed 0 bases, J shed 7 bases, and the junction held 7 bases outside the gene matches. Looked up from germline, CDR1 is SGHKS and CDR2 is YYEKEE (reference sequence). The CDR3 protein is CASSLDERGGWNEQFF. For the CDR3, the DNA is TGTGCCAGCAGCTTGGACGAGCGGGGGGGCTGGAATGAGCAGTTCTTC.

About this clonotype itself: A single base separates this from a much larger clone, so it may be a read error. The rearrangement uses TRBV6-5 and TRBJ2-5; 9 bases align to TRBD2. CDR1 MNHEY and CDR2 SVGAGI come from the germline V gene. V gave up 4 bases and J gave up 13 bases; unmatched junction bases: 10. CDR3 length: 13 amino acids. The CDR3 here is CASSSTSGRSSYF. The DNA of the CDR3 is TGTGCCAGCAGTTCGACCAGCGGGAGGTCCTCGTACTTC.

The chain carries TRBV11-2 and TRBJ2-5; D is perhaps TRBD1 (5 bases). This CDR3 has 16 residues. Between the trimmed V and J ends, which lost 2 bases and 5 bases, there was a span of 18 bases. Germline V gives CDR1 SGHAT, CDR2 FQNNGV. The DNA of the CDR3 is TGTGCCAGCAGCTTACGCAGGGTGGCAGTAACGGAGACCCAGTACTTC. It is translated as CASSLRRVAVTETQYF.